This T cell receptor beta chain was observed in a study of sequential checkpoint blockade in melanoma. The wider study: Patients were randomized 1:1 to nivolumab-then-ipilimumab or ipilimumab-then-nivolumab first-line. Both treatment sequences were followed by maintenance nivolumab.

The ends lost 2 bases at V and 6 bases at J; junction bases unmatched: 3. The CDR3 contains 14 residues. Germline loops: CDR1 MNHEY, CDR2 SMNVEV (reference sequence). TCRdb keeps only in-frame clones here, not all; method: immunoSEQ multiplex PCR. Here the sample spans some 32,000 clones, 82% being singletons. The treatment was: randomized to nivolumab then ipilimumab (arm A) or the reverse (arm B). None of the patients previously received DNA-damaging chemotherapy. Sorted cells were live CD3+CD8+, lacking CD19 and CD56, from PBMCs. This chain uses TRBV27 with TRBJ1-5; 8 nucleotides match TRBD1. The sequence derives from a human donor with melanoma. The sequencing used CD8+ T cells sorted from blood (inferred from file names), collected from a patient given nivolumab and ipilimumab in sequence. CDR3 coding DNA: TGTGCCAGCAGTTTAATCAGGGGGCGTCAGCCCCAGCATTTT. Translated: CASSLIRGRQPQHF.